In its sample, the clone carrying this T cell receptor beta chain was seen a few times. Amplification used 60 Vbeta primers and 13 Jbeta primers. Data came from immunoSEQ multiplex PCR; TCRdb stores just in-frame clones and leaves some out. This repertoire shows some 95,000 clones, 55% to 85% found once; its top ten account for 16%. The sample belongs to a study of cytomegalovirus exposure and HLA in healthy donors. This TCR was recovered from a young woman in good health and CMV-seropositive. Sequencing input: PBMCs.

The CDR3 here is CASSIGSGGLYEQYF. Written as DNA, the CDR3 is TGTGCCAGTAGTATAGGTAGCGGGGGACTCTACGAGCAGTACTTC. The gene calls are TRBV19 and TRBJ2-7; 9 bases agree with TRBD2. Trimming at V came to 1 base and at J to 3 bases, leaving 4 bases not matched to a gene. Germline V lookup: CDR1 LNHDA, CDR2 SQIVND (reference sequence). This CDR3 comprises 15 residues.